This is a list of T cell receptor beta chains from one sample in a study of blood T cell repertoires in COVID-19. Profiled with immunoSEQ multiplex PCR; TCRdb holds only in-frame clones, not every one. The repertoire holds about 400,000 clones, with nearly 90% as singletons. The sequenced material came from PBMCs or T cells enriched from blood (not recorded which). Receptor source: a woman aged 30 to 39 who had recovered from COVID-19. Each CDR3 is given with its conserved first and last residue. The D gene is left open where the match is weak. Clone size is stated in some rows and not others, as once, few, many or a class when expanded.

d_call: .
clone_size: .
v_call: TRBV19
j_call: TRBJ2-1
cdr3_nt: TGTGCCAGCCGAGCGAGGTACTCCTACAATGAGCAGTTCTTC
cdr3_aa: CASRARYSYNEQFF

d_call: .
clone_size: .
v_call: TRBV25-1
j_call: TRBJ2-7
cdr3_nt: TGTGCCAGCAGTGACAGGGTTGAGCAGTACTTC
cdr3_aa: CASSDRVEQYF

d_call: .
clone_size: few
v_call: TRBV5-1
j_call: TRBJ2-7
cdr3_nt: TGCGCCAGCAGCGTGAGCGGAGCTTACTCCTACGAGCAGTACTTC
cdr3_aa: CASSVSGAYSYEQYF

d_call: .
clone_size: .
v_call: TRBV7-3
j_call: TRBJ2-7
cdr3_nt: TGTGCCAGCAGCTTGTCCGGGTCCTACGAGCAGTACTTC
cdr3_aa: CASSLSGSYEQYF

d_call: .
clone_size: .
v_call: TRBV9
j_call: TRBJ2-5
cdr3_nt: TGTGCCAGCAGCGGTGCAGGGGCGGCCCAAGAGACCCAGTACTTC
cdr3_aa: CASSGAGAAQETQYF

d_call: TRBD1
clone_size: many
v_call: TRBV2
j_call: TRBJ2-7
cdr3_nt: TGTGCCAGCAGACGCGGACAGGGAGAGGGGTACGAGCAGTACTTC
cdr3_aa: CASRRGQGEGYEQYF

d_call: .
clone_size: .
v_call: TRBV9
j_call: TRBJ2-7
cdr3_nt: TGTGCCAGCAGCGTAGTCGGTGATCCATCCTACGAGCAGTACTTC
cdr3_aa: CASSVVGDPSYEQYF

d_call: TRBD1
clone_size: .
v_call: TRBV7-9
j_call: TRBJ1-1
cdr3_nt: TGTGCCAGCAGCCCTCCACAGGGGCAGTTTACTGAAGCTTTCTTT
cdr3_aa: CASSPPQGQFTEAFF

d_call: TRBD1
clone_size: once
v_call: TRBV9
j_call: TRBJ2-1
cdr3_nt: TGTGCCAGCAGCGTACTACAGGGGGCGGAGCAGTTCTTC
cdr3_aa: CASSVLQGAEQFF

d_call: .
clone_size: .
v_call: TRBV24-1
j_call: TRBJ2-2
cdr3_nt: TGTGCCACCAGTGATTTGGGCGGAAGCGCGAACACCGGGGAGCTGTTTTTT
cdr3_aa: CATSDLGGSANTGELFF

d_call: .
clone_size: few
v_call: TRBV13
j_call: TRBJ1-6
cdr3_nt: TGTGCCAGCAGCTCCCCTACCTCAGGAGGCGATTCACCCCTCCACTTT
cdr3_aa: CASSSPTSGGDSPLHF

d_call: TRBD1
clone_size: .
v_call: TRBV28
j_call: TRBJ1-2
cdr3_nt: TGTGCCAGCAGTTTCGACAGGGGCCTTATTAACTATGGCTACACCTTC
cdr3_aa: CASSFDRGLINYGYTF

d_call: TRBD2
clone_size: few
v_call: TRBV2
j_call: TRBJ2-1
cdr3_nt: TGTGCCAGCCGCCGCTTTAGCGGGACTGAGCAGTTCTTC
cdr3_aa: CASRRFSGTEQFF

d_call: TRBD1
clone_size: .
v_call: TRBV6-5
j_call: TRBJ1-2
cdr3_nt: TGTGCCAGCAGTTACTCCTCCTTGGACAGGGGTGCTGGCTACACCTTC
cdr3_aa: CASSYSSLDRGAGYTF

d_call: .
clone_size: once
v_call: TRBV18
j_call: TRBJ1-5
cdr3_nt: TGTGCCAGCTCACCACTTCAGTGGCCCTCTCAGCCCCAGCATTTT
cdr3_aa: CASSPLQWPSQPQHF

d_call: TRBD1
clone_size: .
v_call: TRBV27
j_call: TRBJ2-2
cdr3_nt: TGTGCCAGCAGTTTGGACAGGAGAGACACCGGGGAGCTGTTTTTT
cdr3_aa: CASSLDRRDTGELFF

d_call: TRBD2
clone_size: .
v_call: TRBV7-8
j_call: TRBJ2-2
cdr3_nt: TGTGCCAGCAGCTTACTAGCGGGGGGGGCTGTGGTGTTTTTT
cdr3_aa: CASSLLAGGAVVFF

d_call: TRBD1
clone_size: .
v_call: TRBV18
j_call: TRBJ1-5
cdr3_nt: TGTGCCAGCTCACCAGGAGGGCAGGGGGGTAGGCCCCAGCATTTT
cdr3_aa: CASSPGGQGGRPQHF

d_call: .
clone_size: .
v_call: TRBV19
j_call: TRBJ2-7
cdr3_nt: TGTGCCAGTAAGGCCCCCCCGACGGCGGACTACGAGCAGTACTTC
cdr3_aa: CASKAPPTADYEQYF

d_call: .
clone_size: .
v_call: TRBV27
j_call: TRBJ2-1
cdr3_nt: TGTGCCAGCGGACATATACAGGGTTCCTACAATGAGCAGTTCTTC
cdr3_aa: CASGHIQGSYNEQFF

d_call: .
clone_size: .
v_call: TRBV19
j_call: TRBJ1-2
cdr3_nt: TGTGCCAGTAAGCCAGGGCGGTATGGCTACACCTTC
cdr3_aa: CASKPGRYGYTF

d_call: .
clone_size: .
v_call: TRBV9
j_call: TRBJ1-3
cdr3_nt: TGTGCCACCTCTAGACCCCCTTCGGCCAAATCCTCTGGAAACACCATATATTTT
cdr3_aa: CATSRPPSAKSSGNTIYF

d_call: TRBD2
clone_size: .
v_call: TRBV28
j_call: TRBJ2-2
cdr3_nt: TGTGCCAGCAGTTTCCCCGGATTTGGTGGAGCGGGGGACACCGGGGAGCTGTTTTTT
cdr3_aa: CASSFPGFGGAGDTGELFF

d_call: TRBD2
clone_size: .
v_call: TRBV5-6
j_call: TRBJ2-3
cdr3_nt: TGTGCCAGCAGCTTGAACGGGGGGGCCCTCACAGATACGCAGTATTTT
cdr3_aa: CASSLNGGALTDTQYF

d_call: .
clone_size: .
v_call: TRBV5-8
j_call: TRBJ1-6
cdr3_nt: TGTGCCAGCAGCTTGTCGTTACAGAGGGTCATTTTT
cdr3_aa: CASSLSLQRVIF

d_call: TRBD1
clone_size: .
v_call: TRBV30
j_call: TRBJ1-4
cdr3_nt: TGTGCCTGGAGTACACAGGGGACGGGTGAAAAACTGTTTTTT
cdr3_aa: CAWSTQGTGEKLFF

d_call: TRBD2
clone_size: .
v_call: TRBV25-1
j_call: TRBJ2-3
cdr3_nt: TGTGCCAGCAGTCCATCGGGGGGGGCTACAGATACGCAGTATTTT
cdr3_aa: CASSPSGGATDTQYF

d_call: TRBD2
clone_size: .
v_call: TRBV11-2
j_call: TRBJ2-1
cdr3_nt: TGTGCCAGCAGCCGATTTGGGCTAGCGGGGCGAGCACCCTACAATGAGCAGTTCTTC
cdr3_aa: CASSRFGLAGRAPYNEQFF

d_call: TRBD2
clone_size: .
v_call: TRBV18
j_call: TRBJ2-5
cdr3_nt: TGTGCCAGCTCACCATTAACGGGGGGTCCCCAAGAGACCCAGTACTTC
cdr3_aa: CASSPLTGGPQETQYF

d_call: .
clone_size: .
v_call: TRBV19
j_call: TRBJ2-1
cdr3_nt: TGTGCCAGTACAGTTACAGGCTACAATGAGCAGTTCTTC
cdr3_aa: CASTVTGYNEQFF

d_call: TRBD1
clone_size: few
v_call: TRBV28
j_call: TRBJ1-2
cdr3_nt: TGTGCCAGCAGTTCCGGACAGGGGGTTCGAGGCTACACCTTC
cdr3_aa: CASSSGQGVRGYTF

d_call: .
clone_size: .
v_call: TRBV4-3
j_call: TRBJ1-5
cdr3_nt: TGCGCCAGCAAAAGACAGTACCATAGCAATCAGCCCCAGCATTTT
cdr3_aa: CASKRQYHSNQPQHF

d_call: .
clone_size: .
v_call: TRBV12-5
j_call: TRBJ2-1
cdr3_nt: TGTGCTAGTGGTTTGGTAAACAGAGCCTACAATGAGCAGTTCTTC
cdr3_aa: CASGLVNRAYNEQFF

d_call: TRBD1
clone_size: .
v_call: TRBV6-1
j_call: TRBJ1-2
cdr3_nt: TGTGCCAGCAGTGAAGCCAACAGGGGCTATGGCTACACCTTC
cdr3_aa: CASSEANRGYGYTF